The 17 T cell receptor beta chains below were found in one sample sequenced in a study of cytomegalovirus exposure and HLA in healthy donors. The PCR had 60 Vbeta and 13 Jbeta primers. Here immunoSEQ multiplex PCR was the method, and the copy in TCRdb shows in-frame clones only, minus some. The table has fewer than 130,000 clones, 65% to 80% seen once. Sequencing was done on a sample of PBMCs. The receptors shown here come from a woman in her sixties or seventies in good health and CMV-seropositive.

This sequence joins TRBV2 and TRBJ2-7, with D tentatively TRBD2 (5 bases). The CDR3 consists of 15 residues. The V end was cut by 6 bases, the J end by 2 bases, with 17 bases between. Germline assignment: CDR1 SNHLY and CDR2 FYNNEI. CDR3 loop: CASRPAGAAPYEQYF. In nucleotides, the CDR3 is TGTGCCAGCAGGCCCGCGGGCGCCGCTCCCTACGAGCAGTACTTC. The full variable domain, rest sourced from reference TRBV2 and TRBJ2-7, is EPEVTQTPSHQVTQMGQEVILRCVPISNHLYFYWYRQILGQKVEFLVSFYNNEISEKSEIFDDQFSVERPDGSNFTLKIRSTKLEDSAMYFCASRPAGAAPYEQYFGPGTRLTVT.

The genes are TRBV5-5 and TRBJ2-5; TRBD2 matches at 14 bases. This CDR3 contains 19 residues. Germline values: CDR1 SGHKS, CDR2 YYEKEE (reference sequence). V lost 5 bases and J lost 4; bases outside the gene matches: 16. This CDR3 is CASSYLTGTSGSLRETQYF. In DNA, the CDR3 is TGTGCCAGCAGTTACTTAACCGGGACTAGCGGGAGTCTGAGAGAGACCCAGTACTTC.

V is TRBV4-1 and J is TRBJ2-7; 8 bases fit TRBD2. Per germline, CDR1 MGHRA and CDR2 YSYEKL. The CDR3 totals 16 residues. V dropped 0 bases and J dropped 5; count of bases not matched to a gene: 9. This CDR3 is CASSQDIGTRSHEQYF. The DNA for the CDR3 is TGCGCCAGCAGCCAAGATATAGGGACTAGATCTCACGAGCAGTACTTC.

The chain has TRBV2 and TRBJ1-5; D is possibly TRBD1 (5 bases). Germline V gives CDR1 SNHLY, CDR2 FYNNEI. The CDR3 loop spans 12 amino acids. V shed 8 bases and J shed 2 bases, with 7 bases lying between them. The CDR3 spells CASWGGNQPQHF. Written as DNA, the CDR3 is TGTGCCAGCTGGGGGGGCAATCAGCCCCAGCATTTT. Full variable domain (outside the CDR3, taken from reference TRBV2 and TRBJ1-5): EPEVTQTPSHQVTQMGQEVILRCVPISNHLYFYWYRQILGQKVEFLVSFYNNEISEKSEIFDDQFSVERPDGSNFTLKIRSTKLEDSAMYFCASWGGNQPQHFGDGTRLSIL.

This chain joins TRBV2 and TRBJ2-1; 10 positions match TRBD2. The V and J ends lost 6 bases and 3 bases, in that order; junction bases with no gene match: 2. The CDR3 runs to 14 residues. Germline V CDR1 and CDR2: SNHLY, FYNNEI. CDR3: CASSTSGIYNEQFF. The CDR3 DNA reads as TGTGCCAGCAGCACTAGCGGGATCTACAATGAGCAGTTCTTC. Based on the CDR3 plus reference TRBV2 and TRBJ2-1, the full variable domain is EPEVTQTPSHQVTQMGQEVILRCVPISNHLYFYWYRQILGQKVEFLVSFYNNEISEKSEIFDDQFSVERPDGSNFTLKIRSTKLEDSAMYFCASSTSGIYNEQFFGPGTRLTVL.

J is TRBJ2-3 and V is TRBV5-6; 11 positions agree with TRBD2. CDR1 is SGHDT and CDR2 is YYEEEE in the germline V gene. This CDR3 is built from 17 residues. The V gene end was trimmed by 2 bases and the J gene end by 2 bases; junction bases not matched to a gene: 7. The chain's CDR3 is CASSLLLAGDTTDTQYF. CDR3 DNA: TGTGCCAGCAGCTTACTACTAGCGGGAGACACCACAGATACGCAGTATTTT. The whole variable domain, filled in from reference TRBV5-6 and TRBJ2-3, reads DAGVTQSPTHLIKTRGQQVTLRCSPKSGHDTVSWYQQALGQGPQFIFQYYEEEERQRGNFPDRFSGHQFPNYSSELNVNALLLGDSALYLCASSLLLAGDTTDTQYFGPGTRLTVL.

This clone occurred once. J is TRBJ2-3 and V is TRBV2; a possible D gene is TRBD2 (6 bases). This CDR3 has 15 residues. The V end lost 4 bases, the J end lost 0 bases, and 11 bases lay between the germline ends. Germline CDR1 reads SNHLY; CDR2 reads FYNNEI. The chain's CDR3 is CASSAGVGSTDTQYF. The DNA for the CDR3 is TGTGCCAGCAGTGCGGGGGTCGGTAGCACAGATACGCAGTATTTT.

The genes are TRBV27 and TRBJ1-2; the D is unclear. Germline V CDR1 and CDR2: MNHEY, SMNVEV (reference sequence). The germline V and J ends were trimmed by 2 bases and 5 bases, with 15 bases remaining between them. The length of the CDR3 is 15 residues. Written as DNA, the CDR3 is TGTGCCAGCAGTTTAACTCCCTATTCTTGGTATGGCTACACCTTC. This codes for CASSLTPYSWYGYTF.

J is TRBJ2-7 and V is TRBV7-9, with TRBD1 identical over 7 bases. Germline V gives CDR1 SEHNR, CDR2 FQNEAQ (reference sequence). J was trimmed by 3 bases and V by 6 bases; bases with no gene match: 5. The CDR3 consists of 13 residues. The CDR3 protein is CASRSSGGYEQYF. For the CDR3, the DNA is TGTGCCAGCAGGTCTTCAGGGGGCTACGAGCAGTACTTC.

This clone was seen more than once but under ten times. The chain uses TRBV25-1 and TRBJ1-2; D is uncertain. CDR3 length: 11 residues. Germline values: CDR1 MGHDK, CDR2 SYGVNS. Trimming shortened V by 7 bases and J by 8 bases, and 11 bases separated the two germline ends. CDR3 loop: CASIDGGGYTF. The CDR3 DNA is TGTGCCAGCATCGACGGCGGCGGCTACACCTTC.

CDR3 sequence reads: CASSQVAGTGSHASAYEQYF. In nucleotides, the CDR3 is TGTGCCAGCAGCCAAGTTGCGGGGACAGGAAGTCATGCTAGCGCCTACGAGCAGTACTTC. The chain joins TRBV4-2 to TRBJ2-7, with TRBD1 matching 8 bases. From germline, CDR1 is LGHNA and CDR2 YNFKEQ. The CDR3 extends over 20 amino acids. V lost 1 base, J lost 2 bases, and 19 bases stayed unmatched.

This clone appeared once. The chain joins TRBV30 to TRBJ2-1; 8 bases are a match to TRBD1. V shed 5 bases, J shed 8 bases, and the junction held 8 bases outside the gene matches. The germline V gene has CDR1 GTSNPN and CDR2 SVGIG (reference sequence). This CDR3 region has 13 residues. CDR3 nucleotide sequence: TGTGCCTGGGGTGGACAGGGCTATGATGAGCAGTTCTTC. It is translated as CAWGGQGYDEQFF.

The V and J genes are TRBV7-9 and TRBJ1-2; maybe TRBD1 (5 bases). V gave up 1 base and J gave up 5 bases, with 11 bases separating them. This CDR3 is 14 amino acids long. Per germline, CDR1 SEHNR and CDR2 FQNEAQ (reference sequence). The CDR3, as DNA: TGTGCCAGCAGCTTAGGGCAGGGCCTTTATGGCTACACCTTC. Amino acid sequence: CASSLGQGLYGYTF.

The V call is TRBV6-1, the J call TRBJ1-1; the match to TRBD1 covers 9 bases. There are 15 residues in the CDR3. The V segment lost 6 bases and the J segment 2 bases; nucleotides outside the gene matches: 7. The germline CDR1 and CDR2 sequences are MNHNS and SASEGT. As DNA, the CDR3 is TGTGCCAGCAGGTCTCCGACAGGGGGAAACACTGAAGCTTTCTTT. Its translation is CASRSPTGGNTEAFF.

The chain links TRBV7-9 to TRBJ2-4; D perhaps matches TRBD1 (7 bases). Germline CDR1 is SEHNR and CDR2 is FQNEAQ (reference sequence). V lost 5 bases and J lost 7, with 12 bases in between. The CDR3 loop spans 13 amino acids. CDR3 region: CASSPSGGNIQYF. DNA of the CDR3: TGTGCCAGCAGCCCATCAGGGGGGAACATTCAGTACTTC.

Of note for this clone: A read error may account for a junction end that differs from germline. This chain links TRBV27 with TRBJ2-7; perhaps TRBD1 as D (5 bases). The germline gives CDR1 MNHEY, CDR2 SMNVEV (reference sequence). This CDR3 comprises 13 residues. Written as DNA, the CDR3 is TGTACCAGCAGTAAAAGTTGGGGCCTCGAGCAGTACTTC. This encodes CTSSKSWGLEQYF.

The chain links TRBV4-2 to TRBJ2-1, with D unresolved. V lost 0 bases to trimming and J lost 6 bases, with 18 bases between them. CDR1 is LGHNA, CDR2 YNFKEQ, per germline. The CDR3 covers 17 residues. This CDR3 is CASSQDWRQAQPNEQFF. DNA of the CDR3: TGTGCCAGCAGCCAAGATTGGCGTCAGGCTCAACCCAATGAGCAGTTCTTC.